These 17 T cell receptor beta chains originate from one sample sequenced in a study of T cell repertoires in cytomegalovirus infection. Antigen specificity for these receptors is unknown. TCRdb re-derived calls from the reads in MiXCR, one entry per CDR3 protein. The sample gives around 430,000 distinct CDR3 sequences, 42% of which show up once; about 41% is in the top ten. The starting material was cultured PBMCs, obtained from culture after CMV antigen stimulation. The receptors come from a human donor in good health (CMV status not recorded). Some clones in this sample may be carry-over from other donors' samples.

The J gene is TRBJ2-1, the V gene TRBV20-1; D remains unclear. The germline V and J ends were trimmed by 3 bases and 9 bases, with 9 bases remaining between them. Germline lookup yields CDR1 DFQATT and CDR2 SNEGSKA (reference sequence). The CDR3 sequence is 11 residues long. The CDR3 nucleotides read TGCAGTGCTAGGTCAGTCGGTGAGCAGTTCTTC. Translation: CSARSVGEQFF.

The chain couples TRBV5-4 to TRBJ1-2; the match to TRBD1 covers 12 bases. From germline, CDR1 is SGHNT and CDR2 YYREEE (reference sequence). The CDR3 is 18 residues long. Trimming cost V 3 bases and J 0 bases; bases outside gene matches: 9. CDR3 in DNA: TGTGCCAGCAGCTCAATCCGGGACAGGGGGCGGCCTAACTATGGCTACACCTTC. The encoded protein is CASSSIRDRGRPNYGYTF. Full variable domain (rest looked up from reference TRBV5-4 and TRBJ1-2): ETGVTQSPTHLIKTRGQQVTLRCSSQSGHNTVSWYQQALGQGPQFIFQYYREEENGRGNFPPRFSGLQFPNYSSELNVNALELDDSALYLCASSSIRDRGRPNYGYTFGSGTRLTVV.

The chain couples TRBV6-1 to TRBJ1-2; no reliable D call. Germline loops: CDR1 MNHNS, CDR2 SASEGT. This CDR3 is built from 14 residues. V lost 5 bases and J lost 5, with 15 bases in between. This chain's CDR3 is CASSNGPGPYGYTF. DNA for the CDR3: TGTGCCAGCAGTAACGGCCCGGGCCCATATGGCTACACCTTC.

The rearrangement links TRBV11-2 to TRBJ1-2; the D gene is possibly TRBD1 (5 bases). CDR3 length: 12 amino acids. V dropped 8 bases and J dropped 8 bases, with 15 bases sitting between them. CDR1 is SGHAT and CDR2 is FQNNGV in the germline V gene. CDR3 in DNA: TGTGCCAGCGATGATGGGGGTGGCGGCTACACCTTC. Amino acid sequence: CASDDGGGGYTF.

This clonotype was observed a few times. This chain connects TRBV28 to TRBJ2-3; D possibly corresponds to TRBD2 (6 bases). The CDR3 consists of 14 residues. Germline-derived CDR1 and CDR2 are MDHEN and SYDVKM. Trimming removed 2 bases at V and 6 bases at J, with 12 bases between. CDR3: CASSLEIGRDTQYF. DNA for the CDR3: TGTGCCAGCAGTTTAGAGATTGGGAGGGATACGCAGTATTTT.

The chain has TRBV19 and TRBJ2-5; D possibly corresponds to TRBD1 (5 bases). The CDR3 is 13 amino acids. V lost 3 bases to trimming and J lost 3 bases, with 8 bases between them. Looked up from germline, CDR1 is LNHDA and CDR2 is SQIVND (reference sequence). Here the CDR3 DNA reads TGTGCCAGTAGTATGACAGTTAAAGAGACCCAGTACTTC. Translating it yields CASSMTVKETQYF.

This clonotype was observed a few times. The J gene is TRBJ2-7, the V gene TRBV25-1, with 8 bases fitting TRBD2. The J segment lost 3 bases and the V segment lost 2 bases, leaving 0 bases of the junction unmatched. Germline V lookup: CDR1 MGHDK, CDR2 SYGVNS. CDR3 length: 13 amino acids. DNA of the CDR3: TGTGCCAGCAGTGAAAGCGGGAGCTACGAGCAGTACTTC. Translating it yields CASSESGSYEQYF.

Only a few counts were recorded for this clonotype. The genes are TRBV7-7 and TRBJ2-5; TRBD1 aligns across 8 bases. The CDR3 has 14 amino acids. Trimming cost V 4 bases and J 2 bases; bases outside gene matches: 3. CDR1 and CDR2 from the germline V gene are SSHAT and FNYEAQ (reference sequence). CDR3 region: CASSSNRGQETQYF. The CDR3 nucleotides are TGTGCCAGCAGCTCAAACAGGGGGCAAGAGACCCAGTACTTC.

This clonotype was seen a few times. CDR3 region: CASSSAGLQETQYF. The CDR3 region has the DNA TGTGCCAGCAGTTCTGCGGGGCTCCAAGAGACCCAGTACTTC. V and J are TRBV12-3 or TRBV12-4 and TRBJ2-5; D may be TRBD2 (6 bases). The CDR3 contains 14 residues. With 4 bases removed from V and 1 base from J, the gap between germline ends came to 10 bases.

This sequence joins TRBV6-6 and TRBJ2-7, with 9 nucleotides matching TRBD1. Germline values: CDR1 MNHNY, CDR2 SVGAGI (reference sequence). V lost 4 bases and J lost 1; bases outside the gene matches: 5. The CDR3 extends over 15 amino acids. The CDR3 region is CASSLPGTGSYEQYF. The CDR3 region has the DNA TGTGCCAGCAGTTTACCCGGGACAGGGTCCTACGAGCAGTACTTC.

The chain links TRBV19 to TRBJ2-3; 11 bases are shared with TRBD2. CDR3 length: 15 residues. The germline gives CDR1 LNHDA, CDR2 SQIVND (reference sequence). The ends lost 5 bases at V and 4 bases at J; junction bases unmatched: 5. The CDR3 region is CASSWGSGRADTQYF. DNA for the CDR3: TGTGCCAGTAGTTGGGGTAGCGGGAGGGCAGATACGCAGTATTTT. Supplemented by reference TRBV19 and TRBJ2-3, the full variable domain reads DGGITQSPKYLFRKEGQNVTLSCEQNLNHDAMYWYRQDPGQGLRLIYYSQIVNDFQKGDIAEGYSVSREKKESFPLTVTSAQKNPTAFYLCASSWGSGRADTQYFGPGTRLTVL.

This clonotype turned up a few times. CDR3 in amino acids: CASTKMGGGNQPQHF. In DNA, the CDR3 is TGTGCCAGCACCAAAATGGGGGGGGGGAATCAGCCCCAGCATTTT. The V gene is TRBV12-3 or TRBV12-4, the J gene TRBJ1-5; D perhaps matches TRBD1 (5 bases). The CDR3 contains 15 residues. V shed 7 bases and J shed 4 bases, with 17 bases lying between them.

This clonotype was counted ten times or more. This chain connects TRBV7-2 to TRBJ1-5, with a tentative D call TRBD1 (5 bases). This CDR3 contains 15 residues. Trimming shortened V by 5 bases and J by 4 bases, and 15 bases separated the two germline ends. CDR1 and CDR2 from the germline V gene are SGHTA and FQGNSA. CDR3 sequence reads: CASSPDGQGNQPQHF. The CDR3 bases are TGTGCCAGCAGCCCCGACGGCCAGGGAAATCAGCCCCAGCATTTT. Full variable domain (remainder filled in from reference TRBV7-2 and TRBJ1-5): GAGVSQSPSNKVTEKGKDVELRCDPISGHTALYWYRQSLGQGLEFLIYFQGNSAPDKSGLPSDRFSAERTGGSVSTLTIQRTQQEDSAVYLCASSPDGQGNQPQHFGDGTRLSIL.

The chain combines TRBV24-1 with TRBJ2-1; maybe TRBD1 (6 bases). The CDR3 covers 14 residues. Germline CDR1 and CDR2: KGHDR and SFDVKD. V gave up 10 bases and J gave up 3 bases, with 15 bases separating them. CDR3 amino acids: CATQTGSNYNEQFF. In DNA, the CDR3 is TGTGCCACTCAGACAGGTAGTAACTACAATGAGCAGTTCTTC.

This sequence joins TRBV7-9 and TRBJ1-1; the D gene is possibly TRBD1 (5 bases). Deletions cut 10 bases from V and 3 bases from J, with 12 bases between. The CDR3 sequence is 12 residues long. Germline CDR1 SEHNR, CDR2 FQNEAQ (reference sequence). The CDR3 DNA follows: TGTGCCACCGGGGCGGGAGACACTGAAGCTTTCTTT. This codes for CATGAGDTEAFF.

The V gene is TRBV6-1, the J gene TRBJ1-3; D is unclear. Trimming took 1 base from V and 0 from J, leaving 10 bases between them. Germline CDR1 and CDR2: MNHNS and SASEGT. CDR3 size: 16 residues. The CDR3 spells CASSEDLGFSGNTIYF. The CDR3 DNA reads TGTGCCAGCAGTGAAGATTTGGGTTTCTCTGGAAACACCATATATTTT.

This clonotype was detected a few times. In DNA form, the CDR3 reads TGTGCCAGCAGCCTTATGGGACACAAACTAAACTATGGCTACACCTTC. It specifies CASSLMGHKLNYGYTF. The chain recombines TRBV7-2 with TRBJ1-2; possible D gene TRBD1, 6 bases. The ends were cut back, 5 bases at V and 2 bases at J, with 18 bases in the middle. The CDR3 runs 16 residues. Germline CDR1 is SGHTA and CDR2 is FQGNSA.